Shown below are 18 T cell receptor beta chains from a single sample sequenced in a study of cytomegalovirus exposure and HLA in healthy donors. 60 Vbeta and 13 Jbeta primers were used in PCR. Sequencing was performed with immunoSEQ multiplex PCR; in TCRdb, only in-frame clones are kept and a portion is missing. The sample has 90,000 to 130,000 clones; approximately 80% are singletons. Material for sequencing was PBMCs. The origin of the receptors is a woman younger than 30 in good health and CMV-seropositive.

This chain joins TRBV21-1 and TRBJ2-3; the D call of TRBD2 is as the table states it, not checked on the DNA. TRBV21-1 is an annotated pseudogene. This CDR3 comprises 14 residues. The CDR3 loop reads CASKRGSAGDTQYF. In nucleotides, the CDR3 is TGTGCCAGCAAACGGGGCTCCGCGGGGGATACGCAGTATTTT.

The table lists this clone with a count of one. The chain uses TRBV9 and TRBJ2-1; weak D call: TRBD2 (5 bases). CDR3 length equals 15 residues. V was trimmed by 0 bases and J by 12 bases, leaving 19 bases between them. CDR1 and CDR2 from the germline V gene are SGDLS and YYNGEE. The CDR3 loop reads CASSVAWLAENGQFF. The CDR3 DNA reads TGTGCCAGCAGCGTAGCTTGGCTAGCAGAAAACGGGCAGTTCTTC. Using reference TRBV9 and TRBJ2-1 for the parts outside the CDR3, the full variable domain is DSGVTQTPKHLITATGQRVTLRCSPRSGDLSVYWYQQSLDQGLQFLIQYYNGEERAKGNILERFSAQQFPDLHSELNLSSLELGDSALYFCASSVAWLAENGQFFGPGTRLTVL.

This chain connects TRBV27 to TRBJ1-5, with D tentatively TRBD1 (5 bases). Trimming cost V 5 bases and J 2 bases, with 13 bases left between them. The CDR3 runs 15 residues. Germline CDR1 and CDR2: MNHEY and SMNVEV (reference sequence). The DNA for the CDR3 is TGTGCCAGCAGTAATCTCGGAGGGGGCAATCAGCCCCAGCATTTT. Protein product: CASSNLGGGNQPQHF.

This clone has only a few counts. The chain couples TRBV4-1 to TRBJ1-2; 9 bases line up with TRBD1. The CDR3 covers 13 residues. Germline CDR1 MGHRA, CDR2 YSYEKL. J lost 6 bases, V lost 5 bases, and 4 bases had no gene match. The CDR3 is CASSYTGGNGYTF. For the CDR3, the DNA is TGCGCCAGCAGCTATACAGGGGGCAATGGCTACACCTTC.

This chain links TRBV28 with TRBJ1-5, with unresolved D. This CDR3 comprises 14 residues. The ends were cut back, 6 bases at V and 4 bases at J, with 13 bases in the middle. The germline V gene encodes CDR1 MDHEN and CDR2 SYDVKM. This chain's CDR3 is CASRREGINQPQHF. Here the CDR3 DNA reads TGTGCCAGCAGGAGAGAGGGAATTAATCAGCCCCAGCATTTT. The full variable domain, completed using reference TRBV28 and TRBJ1-5, is DVKVTQSSRYLVKRTGEKVFLECVQDMDHENMFWYRQDPGLGLRLIYFSYDVKMKEKGDIPEGYSVSREKKERFSLILESASTNQTSMYLCASRREGINQPQHFGDGTRLSIL.

This clone appeared a few times. The chain employs TRBV19 and TRBJ2-1; 9 bases map to TRBD2. CDR1 is LNHDA, CDR2 SQIVND, per germline (reference sequence). The V segment lost 5 bases and the J segment 8 bases; nucleotides outside the gene matches: 10. This CDR3 comprises 15 residues. The CDR3 bases are TGTGCCAGTAGTTCCTATAGCGGGAGAATCTATGAGCAGTTCTTC. This codes for CASSSYSGRIYEQFF.

J is TRBJ2-1 and V is TRBV27, with 8 nucleotides matching TRBD1. Germline V gene data show CDR1 as MNHEY and CDR2 as SMNVEV (reference sequence). The CDR3 consists of 13 residues. The J segment lost 8 bases and the V segment lost 8 bases, leaving 8 bases of the junction unmatched. For the CDR3, the DNA is TGTGCCAGCTGGAGGAACAGGGGGGATGAGCAGTTCTTC. Amino acid sequence: CASWRNRGDEQFF.

The V and J genes are TRBV2 and TRBJ2-3, with 9 bases matching TRBD2. The V and J ends lost 6 bases and 6 bases, in that order; junction bases with no gene match: 10. This CDR3 region has 15 residues. CDR1 SNHLY and CDR2 FYNNEI come from the germline V gene. The DNA of the CDR3 is TGTGCCAGCAGCGCTAGCGGGGTCCCGGGGGATACGCAGTATTTT. Amino acid sequence: CASSASGVPGDTQYF.

This clone has more than one count but fewer than ten. This rearrangement joins TRBV4-1 to TRBJ1-6, with TRBD1 matching over 11 bases. CDR3 length: 16 residues. Losses at the gene ends were 1 base for V and 7 bases for J; bases not matched to a gene: 3. Germline CDR1 and CDR2: MGHRA and YSYEKL. The CDR3 nucleotides are TGCGCCAGCAGCCAAGCCCGGGACAGGGGGAATTCACCCCTCCACTTT. Translation: CASSQARDRGNSPLHF.

This sequence joins TRBV7-9 and TRBJ2-7; 8 bases map to TRBD2. The V gene's germline CDR1 is SEHNR and CDR2 FQNEAQ (reference sequence). The CDR3 loop spans 15 amino acids. After removal of 5 bases from V and 3 bases from J, the junction contained 9 bases not matched to a gene. The CDR3 reads CASSGSGGPIYEQYF. CDR3 sequence (DNA): TGTGCCAGCAGCGGCTCGGGAGGGCCTATCTACGAGCAGTACTTC. Complete variable domain (other parts from reference TRBV7-9 and TRBJ2-7): DTGVSQNPRHKITKRGQNVTFRCDPISEHNRLYWYRQTLGQGPEFLTYFQNEAQLEKSRLLSDRFSAERPKGSFSTLEIQRTEQGDSAMYLCASSGSGGPIYEQYFGPGTRLTVT.

The chain has TRBV5-1 and TRBJ2-2, with D perhaps TRBD1 (5 bases). The CDR3 is 15 residues long. The germline V and J ends were trimmed by 2 bases and 3 bases, with 11 bases remaining between them. Germline CDR1 and CDR2: SGHRS and YFSETQ. The CDR3 spells CASSLSGADTGELFF. CDR3 coding DNA: TGCGCCAGCAGCTTATCTGGGGCGGACACCGGGGAGCTGTTTTTT. The complete variable domain, with remaining parts taken from reference TRBV5-1 and TRBJ2-2, reads KAGVTQTPRYLIKTRGQQVTLSCSPISGHRSVSWYQQTPGQGLQFLFEYFSETQRNKGNFPGRFSGRQFSNSRSEMNVSTLELGDSALYLCASSLSGADTGELFFGEGSRLTVL.

This clone was detected once. This chain joins TRBV13 and TRBJ2-1; TRBD2 agrees at 7 bases. The V and J ends lost 0 bases and 7 bases, in that order; junction bases with no gene match: 6. The CDR3 consists of 15 residues. Germline V lookup: CDR1 PRHDT, CDR2 FYEKMQ (reference sequence). The DNA for the CDR3 is TGTGCCAGCAGCTTAGGGGGGAGGGCAGAAAATGAGCAGTTCTTC. It translates to CASSLGGRAENEQFF.

This clone was counted a few times. The chain links TRBV13 to TRBJ2-7; 11 bases fit TRBD2. V shed 5 bases, J shed 3 bases, and the junction held 6 bases outside the gene matches. The length of the CDR3 is 15 residues. Per the germline V gene, CDR1 is PRHDT and CDR2 is FYEKMQ (reference sequence). Here the CDR3 DNA reads TGTGCCAGCAGCGTAGCCGGGACTAGCGGCTACGAGCAGTACTTC. It encodes CASSVAGTSGYEQYF.

In regard to this clone: The sample contains more than one DNA sequence encoding this CDR3. The V gene is TRBV2, the J gene TRBJ2-7, with 7 bases identical to TRBD2. Germline V gene sequence: CDR1 SNHLY, CDR2 FYNNEI. V was clipped by 5 bases and J by 6 bases; unmatched bases: 10. The CDR3 length is 14 residues. The CDR3 DNA is TGTGCCAGCAGTCAGACTAGCTCGCCTGGCGAGCAGTACTTC. Its translation is CASSQTSSPGEQYF.

J is TRBJ1-2 and V is TRBV6-1; D unresolved. Per germline, CDR1 MNHNS and CDR2 SASEGT. The CDR3 contains 15 residues. V was shortened by 3 bases and J by 4 bases, with 15 bases between the two germline ends. The DNA of the CDR3 is TGTGCCAGCAGTGAGGACCCCCGGAGGAGCTATGGCTACACCTTC. This codes for CASSEDPRRSYGYTF.

The gene calls are TRBV30 and TRBJ2-7; no firm D call. V gave up 1 base and J gave up 3 bases, with 4 bases separating them. Germline V gene lookup returns CDR1 GTSNPN and CDR2 SVGIG (reference sequence). There are 11 residues in the CDR3. CDR3 in amino acids: CAWSAFYEQYF. CDR3 nucleotides: TGTGCCTGGAGTGCCTTCTACGAGCAGTACTTC.

This rearrangement joins TRBV18 to TRBJ1-6, with 8 positions matching TRBD1. Germline trimming cut 4 bases from V and 10 bases from J; bases unmatched to any gene: 9. The CDR3 is 15 residues long. CDR1 KGHSH and CDR2 LQKENI come from the germline V gene. CDR3 sequence: CASSLRDRIRSPLHF. CDR3 sequence (DNA): TGTGCCAGCTCACTCCGGGACAGGATTAGGTCACCCCTCCACTTT.

This chain links TRBV5-4 with TRBJ2-7; D might be TRBD2 (6 bases). V lost 1 base, J lost 0 bases, and 11 bases lay in between. CDR1 and CDR2 (germline): SGHNT, YYREEE (reference sequence). This CDR3 comprises 15 residues. CDR3 in DNA: TGTGCCAGCAGCTTGTCTGGCGGGACCTCCTACGAGCAGTACTTC. The encoded protein is CASSLSGGTSYEQYF.